A single sample gave rise to the 9 T cell receptor beta chains below, sequenced in a study of OX40 agonist ivuxolimab in advanced cancers. The repertoire was sequenced with immunoSEQ multiplex PCR; TCRdb's copy has only in-frame clones and lacks some. Among about 42,000 clones listed, over 75% were seen once. The specimen comprised CD4+ or CD8+ T cells sorted from blood, sampled in a trial of the OX40 agonist ivuxolimab. The receptors originated from an adult with an advanced solid tumor such as melanoma, head and neck, liver or kidney cancer.

The rearrangement links TRBV10-2 to TRBJ2-1, with TRBD2 identical over 9 bases. Germline CDR1 WSHSY, CDR2 SAAADI. This CDR3 contains 15 residues. With 6 bases clipped from V and 1 base from J, the junction kept 4 bases outside the gene matches. The CDR3 region has the DNA TGCGCCAGCAGCATAGCGGGAGCGTCCTACAATGAGCAGTTCTTC. Translation: CASSIAGASYNEQFF.

The chain links TRBV6-5 to TRBJ2-7, with 7 bases that match TRBD1. The CDR3 runs 13 residues. The V gene's germline CDR1 is MNHEY and CDR2 SVGAGI. Trimming removed 10 bases from V and 1 base from J; junction bases left unmatched: 7. Here the CDR3 reads CATAGTASYEQYF. CDR3 sequence (DNA): TGTGCCACCGCCGGGACAGCATCCTACGAGCAGTACTTC.

This clone has just one count. The V and J genes are TRBV11-1 and TRBJ2-1, with 8 positions matching TRBD1. Germline loops: CDR1 SGHAT, CDR2 FQDESV (reference sequence). The CDR3 covers 13 residues. Trimming removed 6 bases from V and 5 bases from J; junction bases left unmatched: 3. CDR3 amino acids: CASSQGANNEQFF. The CDR3, as DNA: TGTGCCAGCAGTCAGGGGGCTAACAATGAGCAGTTCTTC.

J is TRBJ1-2 and V is TRBV6-1, with TRBD1 matching 8 bases. Germline V gene sequence: CDR1 MNHNS, CDR2 SASEGT. Trimming took 6 bases from V and 8 from J; bases not matched to a gene: 5. The CDR3 has 12 amino acids. The CDR3 loop reads CASRTGGFGYTF. CDR3 sequence (DNA): TGTGCCAGCAGAACAGGGGGGTTCGGCTACACCTTC.

This chain uses TRBV10-3 with TRBJ2-7; 7 bases align to TRBD1. CDR3 size: 15 residues. V was pared by 0 bases and J by 3 bases, with 5 bases of the junction left unmatched. Germline V gives CDR1 ENHRY, CDR2 SYGVKD. The CDR3 nucleotides read TGTGCCATCAGTGAGTCGACAGGGATAGGCTACGAGCAGTACTTC. Protein sequence: CAISESTGIGYEQYF.

The V gene is TRBV19, the J gene TRBJ2-5; TRBD2 matches 7 bases. In germline, CDR1 is LNHDA, CDR2 SQIVND (reference sequence). This CDR3 region has 16 residues. V was pared by 6 bases and J by 0 bases, with 10 bases of the junction left unmatched. CDR3 in amino acids: CASSLNPAGYQETQYF. The CDR3 DNA sequence: TGTGCCAGTAGCCTTAATCCAGCGGGGTACCAAGAGACCCAGTACTTC.

The J gene is TRBJ2-3, the V gene TRBV14, with a weak D call TRBD1 (7 bases). Germline CDR1 and CDR2: SGHDN and FVKESK. CDR3 size: 18 residues. The ends were cut back, 6 bases at V and 0 bases at J, with 22 bases in the middle. CDR3 residues: CASREGQVLGGSTDTQYF. The CDR3 DNA reads TGTGCCAGCAGAGAAGGACAGGTGCTGGGGGGCAGCACAGATACGCAGTATTTT.

The rearrangement joins TRBV7-2 to TRBJ2-4; D call uncertain. Trimming took off 2 bases at V and 0 bases at J, with 8 bases between the two ends. The CDR3 totals 15 residues. Per the germline V gene, CDR1 is SGHTA and CDR2 is FQGNSA. CDR3 coding DNA: TGTGCCAGCAGCTTACGACGGATAGCCAAAAACATTCAGTACTTC. This sequence encodes CASSLRRIAKNIQYF. Full variable domain (outside the CDR3, taken from reference TRBV7-2 and TRBJ2-4): GAGVSQSPSNKVTEKGKDVELRCDPISGHTALYWYRQSLGQGLEFLIYFQGNSAPDKSGLPSDRFSAERTGGSVSTLTIQRTQQEDSAVYLCASSLRRIAKNIQYFGAGTRLSVL.

V usage is TRBV5-1 and J usage is TRBJ1-1, with D possibly matching TRBD1 (5 bases). Germline CDR1 SGHRS, CDR2 YFSETQ. The CDR3 extends over 14 amino acids. Trimming removed 0 bases from V and 8 bases from J, with 14 bases in between. CDR3 region: CASSLGDSQIEAFF. The CDR3 DNA follows: TGCGCCAGCAGCTTGGGTGACAGCCAAATCGAAGCTTTCTTT.